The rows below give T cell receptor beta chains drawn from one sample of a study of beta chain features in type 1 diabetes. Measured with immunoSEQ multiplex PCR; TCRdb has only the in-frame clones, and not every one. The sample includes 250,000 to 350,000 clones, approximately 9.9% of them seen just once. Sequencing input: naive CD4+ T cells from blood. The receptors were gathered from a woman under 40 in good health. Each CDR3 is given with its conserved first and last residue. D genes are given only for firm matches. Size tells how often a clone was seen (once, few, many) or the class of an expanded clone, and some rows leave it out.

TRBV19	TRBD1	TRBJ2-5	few	TGTGCCAGTAGTTTGGACAGGGGCCAAGAGACCCAGTACTTC	CASSLDRGQETQYF
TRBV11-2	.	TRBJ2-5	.	TGTGCCAGCAGCTACGGAGGGGAGACCCAGTACTTC	CASSYGGETQYF
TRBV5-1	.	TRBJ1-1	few	TGCGCCAGCAGCCTGACGACAGTAACCAACACTGAAGCTTTCTTT	CASSLTTVTNTEAFF
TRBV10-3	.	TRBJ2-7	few	TGTGCCATCAGTGAGTCGTCGATGGGGCGCGAGCAGTACTTC	CAISESSMGREQYF
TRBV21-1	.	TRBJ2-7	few	TGTGCCAGCAGCAAAACGGTTCAGGGATGGAGCTACGAGCAGTACTTC	CASSKTVQGWSYEQYF
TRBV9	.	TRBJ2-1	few	TGTGCCAGCAACTCGGTGAGCTCCTACAATGAGCAGTTCTTC	CASNSVSSYNEQFF
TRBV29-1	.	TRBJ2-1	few	TGCAGCGTTGTTCCTGGTGGCCCATACAATGAGCAGTTCTTC	CSVVPGGPYNEQFF
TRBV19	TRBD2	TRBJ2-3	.	TGTGCCAGTAGTATCGGCGGGAGTTTTGGAGATACGCAGTATTTT	CASSIGGSFGDTQYF
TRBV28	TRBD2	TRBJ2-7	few	TGTGCCAGCAGTGGGGCTAGCGGGAAACGGGGCGAGCAGTACTTC	CASSGASGKRGEQYF
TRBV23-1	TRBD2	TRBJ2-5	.	TGCGCCAGCAGTCAGGCGGGACTAGCGGGAGGGAGGGCAGTGTGGGAGACCCAGTACTTC	CASSQAGLAGGRAVWETQYF
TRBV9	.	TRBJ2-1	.	TGTGCCAGCAGCGTAGTACCTAGGAACAATGAGCAGTTCTTC	CASSVVPRNNEQFF
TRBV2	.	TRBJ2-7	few	TGTGCCAGCACCAAGGAGGGATACGAGCAGTACTTC	CASTKEGYEQYF
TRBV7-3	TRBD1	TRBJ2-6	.	TGTGCCAGCAGCTCTTTAACAGGGGTAACGGGGGCCAACGTCCTGACTTTC	CASSSLTGVTGANVLTF
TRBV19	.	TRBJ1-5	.	TGTGCCAGTAGTATTGGGCAAATCAATCAGCCCCAGCATTTT	CASSIGQINQPQHF
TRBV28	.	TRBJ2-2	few	TGTGCCAGCAGTTTAGTGAACTCCGGCGGGGAGCTGTTTTTT	CASSLVNSGGELFF
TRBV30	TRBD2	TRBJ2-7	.	TGTGCCTGGAGTGTACAAAGCGGGAACTACGAGCAGTACTTC	CAWSVQSGNYEQYF
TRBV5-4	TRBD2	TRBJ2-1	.	TGTGCCAGCAGCTTGGCCCCTCCGGGAGGGTCCTACAATGAGCAGTTCTTC	CASSLAPPGGSYNEQFF
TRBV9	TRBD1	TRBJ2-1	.	TGTGCCAGCAGCGTTTGGACAGGGACAACCTACAATGAGCAGTTCTTC	CASSVWTGTTYNEQFF
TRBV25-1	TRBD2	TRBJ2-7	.	TGTGCCAGCAGTAGGACTAGCGGGGCCTACGAGCAGTACTTC	CASSRTSGAYEQYF
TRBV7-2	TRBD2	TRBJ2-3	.	TGTGCCAGCAGCGTCGGGACTAGCGGGACCTATACGCAGTATTTT	CASSVGTSGTYTQYF
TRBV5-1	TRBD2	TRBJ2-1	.	TGCGCCAGCAGCTTGGTTACTAGCGGGAGCCCCTACAATGAGCAGTTCTTC	CASSLVTSGSPYNEQFF
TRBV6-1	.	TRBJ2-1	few	TGTGCCAGCAGTGATGTAGGACATACAATCAATGAGCAGTTCTTC	CASSDVGHTINEQFF
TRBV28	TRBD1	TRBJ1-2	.	TGTGCCAGCAGCCAGGGACAGCCGAACTATGGCTACACCTTC	CASSQGQPNYGYTF
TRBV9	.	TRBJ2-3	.	TGTGCCAGCAGCGTCAGTAGCCGTGCTAGCACAGATACGCAGTATTTT	CASSVSSRASTDTQYF
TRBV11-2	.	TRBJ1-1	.	TGTGCCAGCAGCTTAATATCAGGGCTGACTGAAGCTTTCTTT	CASSLISGLTEAFF
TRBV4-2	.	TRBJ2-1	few	TGTGCCAGCAGCCCCCACAGCGGACCCAATGAGCAGTTCTTC	CASSPHSGPNEQFF
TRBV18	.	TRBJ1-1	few	TGTGCCAGCTCTCGGAACAGGGAGAACACTGAAGCTTTCTTT	CASSRNRENTEAFF
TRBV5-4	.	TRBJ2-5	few	TGTGCCAGCAGCGACAGACAACAGGGAAGGGAGACCCAGTACTTC	CASSDRQQGRETQYF
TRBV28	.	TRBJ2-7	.	TGTGCCAGCAGTCTTTCCCGGACAACAGACTCCTACGAGCAGTACTTC	CASSLSRTTDSYEQYF
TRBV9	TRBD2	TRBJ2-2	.	TGTGCCAGCAGCCACAGGACTAGCGGGAGTTCCACCGGGGAGCTGTTTTTT	CASSHRTSGSSTGELFF
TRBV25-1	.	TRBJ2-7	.	TGTGCCAGCAGCTCTGGACTGACCTACGAGCAGTACTTC	CASSSGLTYEQYF
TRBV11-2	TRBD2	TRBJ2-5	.	TGTGCCAGCAGCTTATCCCCTTTAGCGGGAGGACAAGAGACCCAGTACTTC	CASSLSPLAGGQETQYF
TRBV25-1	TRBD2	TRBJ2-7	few	TGTGCCAGCAGTTCGACTAGCGGGGCCCCTGGCTACGAGCAGTACTTC	CASSSTSGAPGYEQYF
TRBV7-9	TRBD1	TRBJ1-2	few	TGTGCCAGCAGCTCTACAGGGGCCCATGGCTACACCTTC	CASSSTGAHGYTF
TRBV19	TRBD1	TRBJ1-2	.	TGTGCCAGTAGGCCGGGACAGGATAACTATGGCTACACCTTC	CASRPGQDNYGYTF
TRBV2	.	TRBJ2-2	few	TGTGCCAGCAGTACGACAGGGAACACCGGGGAGCTGTTTTTT	CASSTTGNTGELFF
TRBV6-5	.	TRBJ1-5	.	TGTGCCAGCAGTTACTCATCAGGGTCTACTCAGCCCCAGCATTTT	CASSYSSGSTQPQHF
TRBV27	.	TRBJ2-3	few	TGTGCCAGCAGGGACCTAGAAGAGTATAGCGGCACAGATACGCAGTATTTT	CASRDLEEYSGTDTQYF
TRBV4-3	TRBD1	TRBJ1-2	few	TGCGCCAGCAGCCCGGGACAGGGTAACTATGGCTACACCTTC	CASSPGQGNYGYTF
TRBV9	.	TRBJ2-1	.	TGTGCCAGCAGCGAGAGTAACCTCAATGAGCAGTTCTTC	CASSESNLNEQFF
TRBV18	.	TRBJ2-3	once	TGTGCCAGCTCACCACGGACAGATAGCACAGATACGCAGTATTTT	CASSPRTDSTDTQYF
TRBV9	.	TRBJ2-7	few	TGTGCCAGCAGCCCCCGGGCTGGGGCGTCAACCTACGAGCAGTACTTC	CASSPRAGASTYEQYF
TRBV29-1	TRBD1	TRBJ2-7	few	TGCAGCGTAAGACAGGGATCCTACGAGCAGTACTTC	CSVRQGSYEQYF
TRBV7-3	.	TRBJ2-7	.	TGTGCCAGCAGCTTACGCCTAGCCGACGAGCAGTACTTC	CASSLRLADEQYF
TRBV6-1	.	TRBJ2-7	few	TGTGCCAGCATGACAGGCCTCTACGAGCAGTACTTC	CASMTGLYEQYF
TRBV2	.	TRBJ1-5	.	TGTGCCAGCAGGACAGACCTTCTTAGCAATCAGCCCCAGCATTTT	CASRTDLLSNQPQHF
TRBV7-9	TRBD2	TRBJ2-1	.	TGTGCCAGCAGCTTATGGGCTAGCGGGAAACCCTACAATGAGCAGTTCTTC	CASSLWASGKPYNEQFF
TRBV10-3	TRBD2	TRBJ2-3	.	TGTGCCCATGCCCGGCGGGAGCGTACAGATACGCAGTATTTT	CAHARRERTDTQYF
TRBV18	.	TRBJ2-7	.	TGTGCCAGCTCACGGGACACCTTCTACGAGCAGTACTTC	CASSRDTFYEQYF
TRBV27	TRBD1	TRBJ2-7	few	TGTGCCAGCAGTTCCAGGACAGGGTTCACCTACGAGCAGTACTTC	CASSSRTGFTYEQYF
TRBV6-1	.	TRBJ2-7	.	TGTGCCAGCATGAAGACTGACAGCTACGAGCAGTACTTC	CASMKTDSYEQYF
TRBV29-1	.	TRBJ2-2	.	TGCAGCGTTGATCAGGGTTCCGGGGAGCTGTTTTTT	CSVDQGSGELFF
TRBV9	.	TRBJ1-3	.	TGTGCCAGCAGCGTAGCTCGCGGACAGATTAACTCTGGAAACACCATATATTTT	CASSVARGQINSGNTIYF
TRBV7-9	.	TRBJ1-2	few	TGTGCCAGCAGCCTCGGGGTTTCCTATGGCTACACCTTC	CASSLGVSYGYTF
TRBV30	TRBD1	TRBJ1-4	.	TGTGCCTGGAGTGAGACAGGGGGCCCAACTAATGAAAAACTGTTTTTT	CAWSETGGPTNEKLFF
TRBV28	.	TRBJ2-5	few	TGTGCCAGCAGCCTATTTACAGGGAGAGGCCCCCAAGAGACCCAGTACTTC	CASSLFTGRGPQETQYF
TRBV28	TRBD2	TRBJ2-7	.	TGTGCCAGCACCATAGCGGGAACCCCCTCCTACGAGCAGTACTTC	CASTIAGTPSYEQYF
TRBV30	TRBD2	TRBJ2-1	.	TGTGCCTGTACACGGACTAGCGGGAGGGTCGGTGAGCAGTTCTTC	CACTRTSGRVGEQFF
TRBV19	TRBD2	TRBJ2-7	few	TGTGCCAGTAGTATAGGGGACTACTCCTACGAGCAGTACTTC	CASSIGDYSYEQYF
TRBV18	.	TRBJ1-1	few	TGTGCCAGCTCAGGGAGAGGGGGACGGCTAATGAACACTGAAGCTTTCTTT	CASSGRGGRLMNTEAFF